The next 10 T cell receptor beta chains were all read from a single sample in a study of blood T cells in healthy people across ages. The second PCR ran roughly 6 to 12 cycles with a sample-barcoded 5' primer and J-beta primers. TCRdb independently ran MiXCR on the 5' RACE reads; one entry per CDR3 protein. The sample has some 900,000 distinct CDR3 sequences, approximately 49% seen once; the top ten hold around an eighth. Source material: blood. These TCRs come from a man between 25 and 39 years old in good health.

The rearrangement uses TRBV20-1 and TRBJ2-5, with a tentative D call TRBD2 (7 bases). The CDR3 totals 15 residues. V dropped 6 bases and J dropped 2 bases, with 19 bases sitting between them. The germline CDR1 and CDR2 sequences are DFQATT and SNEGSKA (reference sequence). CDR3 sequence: CSAASERDTQETQYF. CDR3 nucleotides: TGCAGTGCCGCTTCAGAGCGGGACACTCAAGAGACCCAGTACTTC.

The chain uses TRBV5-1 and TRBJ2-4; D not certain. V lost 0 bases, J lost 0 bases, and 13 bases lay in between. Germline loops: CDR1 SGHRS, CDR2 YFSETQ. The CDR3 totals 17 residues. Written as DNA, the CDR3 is TGCGCCAGCAGCTTGGTGGGGTCCCTACTAGCCAAAAACATTCAGTACTTC. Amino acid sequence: CASSLVGSLLAKNIQYF.

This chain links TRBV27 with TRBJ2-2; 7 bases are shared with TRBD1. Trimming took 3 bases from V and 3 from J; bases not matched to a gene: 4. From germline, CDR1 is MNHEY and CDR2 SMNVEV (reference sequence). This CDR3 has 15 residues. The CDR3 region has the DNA TGTGCCAGCAGTTTTTCTACAGGGGACACCGGGGAGCTGTTTTTT. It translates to CASSFSTGDTGELFF.

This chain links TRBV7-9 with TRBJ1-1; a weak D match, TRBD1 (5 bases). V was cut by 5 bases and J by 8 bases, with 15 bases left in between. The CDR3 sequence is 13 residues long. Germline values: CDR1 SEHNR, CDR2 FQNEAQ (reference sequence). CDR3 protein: CASSVYRSPEAFF. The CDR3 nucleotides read TGTGCCAGCAGCGTATACAGGAGTCCCGAAGCTTTCTTT. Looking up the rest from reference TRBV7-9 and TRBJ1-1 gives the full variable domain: DTGVSQNPRHKITKRGQNVTFRCDPISEHNRLYWYRQTLGQGPEFLTYFQNEAQLEKSRLLSDRFSAERPKGSFSTLEIQRTEQGDSAMYLCASSVYRSPEAFFGQGTRLTVV.

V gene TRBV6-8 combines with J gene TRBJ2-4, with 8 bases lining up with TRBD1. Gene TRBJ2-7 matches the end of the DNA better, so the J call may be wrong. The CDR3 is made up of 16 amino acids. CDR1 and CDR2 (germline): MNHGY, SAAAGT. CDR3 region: CASSPLTGGITYEQYF. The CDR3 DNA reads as TGTGCCAGCAGTCCACTCACAGGGGGAATCACCTACGAGCAGTACTTC.

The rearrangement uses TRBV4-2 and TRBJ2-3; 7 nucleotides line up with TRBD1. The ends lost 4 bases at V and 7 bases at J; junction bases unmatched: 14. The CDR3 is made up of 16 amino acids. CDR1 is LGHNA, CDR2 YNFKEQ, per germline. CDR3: CASSPKLGQSVHTQYF. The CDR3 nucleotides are TGTGCCAGCAGCCCAAAGCTGGGACAGTCCGTCCATACGCAGTATTTT.

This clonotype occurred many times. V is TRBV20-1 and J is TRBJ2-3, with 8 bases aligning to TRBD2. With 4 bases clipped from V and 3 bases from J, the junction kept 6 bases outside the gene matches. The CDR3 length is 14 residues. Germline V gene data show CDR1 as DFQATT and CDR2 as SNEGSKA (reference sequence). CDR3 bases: TGCAGTGCTACCAGCGGGGGAGCAACAGATACGCAGTATTTT. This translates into CSATSGGATDTQYF.

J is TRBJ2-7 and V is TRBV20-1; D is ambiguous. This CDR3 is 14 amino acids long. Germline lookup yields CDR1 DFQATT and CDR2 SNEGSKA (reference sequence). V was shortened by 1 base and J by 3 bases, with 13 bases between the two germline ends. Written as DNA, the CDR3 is TGCAGTGCTAGAGTAGGTACTCCCAACTACGAGCAGTACTTC. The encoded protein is CSARVGTPNYEQYF.

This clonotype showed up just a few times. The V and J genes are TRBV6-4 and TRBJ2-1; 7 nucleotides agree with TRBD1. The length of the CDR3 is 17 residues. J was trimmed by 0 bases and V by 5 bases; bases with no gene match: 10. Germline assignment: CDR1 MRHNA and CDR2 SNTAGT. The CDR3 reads CASSRWGQRSSYNEQFF. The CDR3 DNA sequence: TGTGCCAGCAGTAGATGGGGACAGAGAAGCTCCTACAATGAGCAGTTCTTC.

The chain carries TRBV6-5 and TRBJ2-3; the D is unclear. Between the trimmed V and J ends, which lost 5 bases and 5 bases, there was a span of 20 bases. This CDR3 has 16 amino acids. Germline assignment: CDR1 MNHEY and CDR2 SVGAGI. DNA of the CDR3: TGTGCCAGCAGTCGGCGCGGACCCCCCTCTGGAGATACGCAGTATTTT. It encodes CASSRRGPPSGDTQYF.